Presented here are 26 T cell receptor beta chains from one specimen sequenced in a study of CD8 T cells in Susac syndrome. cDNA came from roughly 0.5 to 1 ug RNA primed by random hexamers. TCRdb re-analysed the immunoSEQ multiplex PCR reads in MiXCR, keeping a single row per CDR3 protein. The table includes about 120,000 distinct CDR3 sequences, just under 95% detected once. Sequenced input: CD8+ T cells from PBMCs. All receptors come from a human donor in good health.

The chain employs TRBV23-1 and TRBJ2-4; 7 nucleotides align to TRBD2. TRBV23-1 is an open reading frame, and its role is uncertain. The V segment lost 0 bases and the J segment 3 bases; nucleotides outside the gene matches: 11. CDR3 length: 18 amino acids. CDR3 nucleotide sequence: TGCGCCAGCAGTCAATCGGGGGGGGGAGAGGTGGACAAAAACATTCAGTACTTC. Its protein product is CASSQSGGGEVDKNIQYF.

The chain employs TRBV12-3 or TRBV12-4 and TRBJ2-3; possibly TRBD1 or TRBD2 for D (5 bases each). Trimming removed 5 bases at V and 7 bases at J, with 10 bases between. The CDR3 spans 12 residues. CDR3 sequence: CASSTGPNTQYF. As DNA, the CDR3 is TGTGCCAGCAGTACGGGGCCGAATACGCAGTATTTT.

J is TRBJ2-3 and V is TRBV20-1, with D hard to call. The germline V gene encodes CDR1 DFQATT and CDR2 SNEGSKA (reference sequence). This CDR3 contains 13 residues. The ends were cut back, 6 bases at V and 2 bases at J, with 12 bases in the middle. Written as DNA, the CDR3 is TGCAGTGCCCGGGCCAGCCACACAGATACGCAGTATTTT. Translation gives CSARASHTDTQYF.

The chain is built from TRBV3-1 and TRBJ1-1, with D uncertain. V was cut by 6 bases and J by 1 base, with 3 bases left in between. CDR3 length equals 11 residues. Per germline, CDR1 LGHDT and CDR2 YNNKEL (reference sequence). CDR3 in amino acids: CASRWNTEAFF. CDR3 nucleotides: TGTGCCAGCAGGTGGAACACTGAAGCTTTCTTT.

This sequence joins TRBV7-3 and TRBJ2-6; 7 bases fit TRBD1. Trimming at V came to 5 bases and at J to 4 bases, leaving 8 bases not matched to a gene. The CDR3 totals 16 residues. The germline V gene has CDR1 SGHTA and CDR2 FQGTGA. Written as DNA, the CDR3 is TGTGCCAGCAGCGCGACAGGGTTCAGGGGGGCCAACGTCCTGACTTTC. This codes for CASSATGFRGANVLTF.

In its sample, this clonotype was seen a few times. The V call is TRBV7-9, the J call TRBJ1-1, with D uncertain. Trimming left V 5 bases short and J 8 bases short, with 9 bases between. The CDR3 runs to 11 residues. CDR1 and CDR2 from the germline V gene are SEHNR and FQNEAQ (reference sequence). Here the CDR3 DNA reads TGTGCCAGCAGCCCCAGCATGGAAGCTTTCTTT. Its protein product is CASSPSMEAFF.

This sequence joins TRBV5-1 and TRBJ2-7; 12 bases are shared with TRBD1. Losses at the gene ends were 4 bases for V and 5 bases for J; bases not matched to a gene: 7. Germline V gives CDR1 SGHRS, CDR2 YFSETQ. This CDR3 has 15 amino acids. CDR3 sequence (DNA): TGCGCCAGCAGCCCGGGACAGGGGGCTAGGCACGAGCAGTACTTC. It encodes CASSPGQGARHEQYF.

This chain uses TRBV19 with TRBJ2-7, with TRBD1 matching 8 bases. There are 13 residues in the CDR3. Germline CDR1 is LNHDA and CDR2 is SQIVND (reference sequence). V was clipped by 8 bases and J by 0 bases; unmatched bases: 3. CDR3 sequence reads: CASGDRSSYEQYF. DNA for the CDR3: TGTGCCAGTGGGGACAGGAGCTCCTACGAGCAGTACTTC. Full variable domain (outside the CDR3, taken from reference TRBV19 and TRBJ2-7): DGGITQSPKYLFRKEGQNVTLSCEQNLNHDAMYWYRQDPGQGLRLIYYSQIVNDFQKGDIAEGYSVSREKKESFPLTVTSAQKNPTAFYLCASGDRSSYEQYFGPGTRLTVT.

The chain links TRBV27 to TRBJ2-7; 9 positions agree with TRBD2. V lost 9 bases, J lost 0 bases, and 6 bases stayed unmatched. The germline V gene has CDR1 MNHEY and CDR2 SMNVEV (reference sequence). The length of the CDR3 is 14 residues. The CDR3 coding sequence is TGTGCCAGTGGGCAGCGGGGGGCCTCCTACGAGCAGTACTTC. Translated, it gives CASGQRGASYEQYF.

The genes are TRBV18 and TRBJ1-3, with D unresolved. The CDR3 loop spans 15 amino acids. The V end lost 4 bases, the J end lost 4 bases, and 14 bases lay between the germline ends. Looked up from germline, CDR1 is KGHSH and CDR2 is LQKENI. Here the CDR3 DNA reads TGTGCCAGCTCACTGGAGCACGGAGTGGGAAACACCATATATTTT. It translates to CASSLEHGVGNTIYF.

The CDR3 DNA reads as TGTGCCAGCAGTCTACCACCGGGGCGGGGCGCCTACAATGAGCAGTTCTTC. Translated: CASSLPPGRGAYNEQFF. The chain joins TRBV27 to TRBJ2-1; possible D gene TRBD2, 6 bases. Germline CDR1 and CDR2: MNHEY and SMNVEV (reference sequence). The CDR3 runs to 17 residues. The V gene lost 5 bases and the J gene lost 2 bases, with 19 bases spanning the gap.

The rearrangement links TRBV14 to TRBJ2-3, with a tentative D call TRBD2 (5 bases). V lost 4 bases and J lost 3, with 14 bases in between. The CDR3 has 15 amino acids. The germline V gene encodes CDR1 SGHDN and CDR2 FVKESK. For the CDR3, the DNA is TGTGCCAGCAGCCTCCCACTCCGGGGAACAGATACGCAGTATTTT. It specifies CASSLPLRGTDTQYF.

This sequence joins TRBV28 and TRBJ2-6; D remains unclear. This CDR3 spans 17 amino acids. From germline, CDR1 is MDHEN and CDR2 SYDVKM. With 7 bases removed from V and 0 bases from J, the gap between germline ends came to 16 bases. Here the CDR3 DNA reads TGTGCCAGCATTAGTAGCAGACTGGCCTCTGGGGCCAACGTCCTGACTTTC. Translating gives CASISSRLASGANVLTF. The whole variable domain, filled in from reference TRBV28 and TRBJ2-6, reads DVKVTQSSRYLVKRTGEKVFLECVQDMDHENMFWYRQDPGLGLRLIYFSYDVKMKEKGDIPEGYSVSREKKERFSLILESASTNQTSMYLCASISSRLASGANVLTFGAGSRLTVL.

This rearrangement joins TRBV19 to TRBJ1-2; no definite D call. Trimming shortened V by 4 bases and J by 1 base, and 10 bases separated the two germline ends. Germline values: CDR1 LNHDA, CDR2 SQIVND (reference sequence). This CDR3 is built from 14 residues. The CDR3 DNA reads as TGTGCCAGTAGTACAACAGTACGTAACTATGGCTACACCTTC. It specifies CASSTTVRNYGYTF.

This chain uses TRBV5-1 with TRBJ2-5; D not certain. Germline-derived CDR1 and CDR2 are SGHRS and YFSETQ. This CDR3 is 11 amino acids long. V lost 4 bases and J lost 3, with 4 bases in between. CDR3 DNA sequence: TGCGCCAGCAGCGCCGAAGAGACCCAGTACTTC. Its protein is CASSAEETQYF.

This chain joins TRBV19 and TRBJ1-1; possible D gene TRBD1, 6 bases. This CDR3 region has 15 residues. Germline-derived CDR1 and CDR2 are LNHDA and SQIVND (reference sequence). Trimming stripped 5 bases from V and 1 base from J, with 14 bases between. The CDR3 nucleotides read TGTGCCAGTAGTCTATATTCGACAGGGAACACTGAAGCTTTCTTT. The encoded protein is CASSLYSTGNTEAFF.

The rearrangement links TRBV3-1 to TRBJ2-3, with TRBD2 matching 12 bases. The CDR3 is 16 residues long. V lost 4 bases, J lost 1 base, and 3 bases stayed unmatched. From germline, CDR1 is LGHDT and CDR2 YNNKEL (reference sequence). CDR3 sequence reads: CASSLLAGGGTDTQYF. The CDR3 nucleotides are TGTGCCAGCAGCCTACTAGCGGGGGGAGGCACAGATACGCAGTATTTT.

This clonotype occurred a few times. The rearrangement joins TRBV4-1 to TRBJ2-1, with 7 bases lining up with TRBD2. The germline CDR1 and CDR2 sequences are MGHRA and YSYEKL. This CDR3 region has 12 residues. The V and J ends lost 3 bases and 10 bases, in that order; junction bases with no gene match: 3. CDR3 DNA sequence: TGCGCCAGCAGCCAGTCAGCGGGAGAGCAGTTCTTC. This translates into CASSQSAGEQFF.

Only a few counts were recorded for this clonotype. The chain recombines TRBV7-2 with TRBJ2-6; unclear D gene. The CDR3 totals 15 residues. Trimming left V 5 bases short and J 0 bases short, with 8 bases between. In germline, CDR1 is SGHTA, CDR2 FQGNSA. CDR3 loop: CASSPRSSGANVLTF. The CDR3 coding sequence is TGTGCCAGCAGCCCCCGTAGCTCTGGGGCCAACGTCCTGACTTTC.

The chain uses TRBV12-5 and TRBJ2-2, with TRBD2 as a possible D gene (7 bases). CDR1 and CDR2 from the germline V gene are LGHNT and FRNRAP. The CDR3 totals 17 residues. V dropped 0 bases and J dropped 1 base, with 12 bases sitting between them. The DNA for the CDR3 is TGTGCTAGTGGTTTGGTACAGGGCGGGGGGAACACCGGGGAGCTGTTTTTT. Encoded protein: CASGLVQGGGNTGELFF.

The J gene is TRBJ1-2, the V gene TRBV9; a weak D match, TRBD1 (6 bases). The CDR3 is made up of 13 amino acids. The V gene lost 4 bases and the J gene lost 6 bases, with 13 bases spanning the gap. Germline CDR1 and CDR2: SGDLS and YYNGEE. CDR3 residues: CASSYQGSHGYTF. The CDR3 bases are TGTGCCAGCAGCTATCAGGGGTCTCATGGCTACACCTTC.

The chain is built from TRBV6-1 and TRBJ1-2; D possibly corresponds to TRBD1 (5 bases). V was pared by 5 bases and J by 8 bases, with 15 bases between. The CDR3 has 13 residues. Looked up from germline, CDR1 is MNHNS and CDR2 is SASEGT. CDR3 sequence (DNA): TGTGCCAGCAGTTCGCGCCTGAGGGGCGGCTACACCTTC. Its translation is CASSSRLRGGYTF.

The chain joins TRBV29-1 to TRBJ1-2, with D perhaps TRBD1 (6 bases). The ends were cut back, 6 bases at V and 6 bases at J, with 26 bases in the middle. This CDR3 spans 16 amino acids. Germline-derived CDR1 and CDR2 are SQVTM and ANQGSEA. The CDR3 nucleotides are TGCAGCGTCGACGGGGGCGAGGACTTCTTTATGCATGGCTACACCTTC. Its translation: CSVDGGEDFFMHGYTF.

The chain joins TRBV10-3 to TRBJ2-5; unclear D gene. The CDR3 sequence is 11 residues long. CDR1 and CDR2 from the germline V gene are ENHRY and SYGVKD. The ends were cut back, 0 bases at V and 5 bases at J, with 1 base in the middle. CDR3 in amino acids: CAISESETQYF. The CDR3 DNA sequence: TGTGCCATCAGTGAGTCGGAGACCCAGTACTTC.

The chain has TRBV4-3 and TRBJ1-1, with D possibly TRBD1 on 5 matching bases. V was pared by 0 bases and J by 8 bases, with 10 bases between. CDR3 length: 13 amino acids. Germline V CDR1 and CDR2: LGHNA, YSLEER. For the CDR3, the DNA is TGCGCCAGCAGCCAAGATCGGGGGTACGAAGCTTTCTTT. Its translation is CASSQDRGYEAFF.

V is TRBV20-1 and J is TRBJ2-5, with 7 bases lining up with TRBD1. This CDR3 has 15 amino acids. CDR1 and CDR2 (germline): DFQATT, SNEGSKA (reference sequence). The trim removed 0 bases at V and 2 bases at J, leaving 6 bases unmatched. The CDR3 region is CSARDPGQQQETQYF. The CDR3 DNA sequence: TGCAGTGCTAGAGATCCGGGACAGCAACAAGAGACCCAGTACTTC.